At least ten counts were recorded for the clone carrying this TCR beta chain. TCRdb reprocessed the 5' RACE reads via MiXCR and lists one record per CDR3 protein. The table records 50,000 or so distinct CDR3 sequences, more than 6.5% of them present only once. The data were obtained in a study of T cells after yellow fever vaccination. Whole-study findings and limits: Post-booster reappearance was seen for most primary-vaccination clones (around 97% CD4, around 91% CD8). Repertoires sorted by FACS could include abundant clonotypes that are contaminants from the bulk population. Just a small share of clonotypes turned up in the CD4 compartment as well as the CD8 compartment.

CDR3 size: 15 residues. Germline V gene lookup returns CDR1 MNHEY and CDR2 SVGEGT. V was pared by 0 bases and J by 8 bases, with 16 bases between. Sequenced material: CD8+ T cells not binding an NS4B(214-222) dextramer, sorted from PBMCs, taken more than 40 days after the first yellow fever vaccination. The clonotype originates from a man between 18 and 35 years old who received the YFV17D yellow fever vaccine. The chain has TRBV6-2 or TRBV6-3 and TRBJ1-2; D is perhaps TRBD1 (5 bases). The CDR3 DNA is TGTGCCAGCAGTTACTCGAGGCAGGGAGGCGGCGGCTACACCTTC. It yields the protein CASSYSRQGGGGYTF.